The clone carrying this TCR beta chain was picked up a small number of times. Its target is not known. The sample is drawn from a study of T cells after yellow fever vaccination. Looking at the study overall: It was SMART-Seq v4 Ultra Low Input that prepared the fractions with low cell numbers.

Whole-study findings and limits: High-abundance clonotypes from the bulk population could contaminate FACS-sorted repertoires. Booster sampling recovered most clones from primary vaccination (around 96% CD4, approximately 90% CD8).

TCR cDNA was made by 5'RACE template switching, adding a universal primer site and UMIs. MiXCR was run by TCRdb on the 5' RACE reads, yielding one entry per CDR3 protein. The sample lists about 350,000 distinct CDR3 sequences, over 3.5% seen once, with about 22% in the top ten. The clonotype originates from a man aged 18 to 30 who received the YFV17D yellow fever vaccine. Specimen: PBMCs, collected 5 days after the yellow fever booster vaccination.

Written as DNA, the CDR3 is TGTGCCAGCAGCCACCTCCGGGACAGGGCTAACTATGGCTACACCTTC. Protein: CASSHLRDRANYGYTF. The rearrangement joins TRBV3-1 to TRBJ1-2; TRBD1 aligns across 9 bases. Germline CDR1 reads LGHDT; CDR2 reads YNNKEL (reference sequence). After removal of 3 bases from V and 0 bases from J, the junction contained 5 bases not matched to a gene. This CDR3 has 16 residues.